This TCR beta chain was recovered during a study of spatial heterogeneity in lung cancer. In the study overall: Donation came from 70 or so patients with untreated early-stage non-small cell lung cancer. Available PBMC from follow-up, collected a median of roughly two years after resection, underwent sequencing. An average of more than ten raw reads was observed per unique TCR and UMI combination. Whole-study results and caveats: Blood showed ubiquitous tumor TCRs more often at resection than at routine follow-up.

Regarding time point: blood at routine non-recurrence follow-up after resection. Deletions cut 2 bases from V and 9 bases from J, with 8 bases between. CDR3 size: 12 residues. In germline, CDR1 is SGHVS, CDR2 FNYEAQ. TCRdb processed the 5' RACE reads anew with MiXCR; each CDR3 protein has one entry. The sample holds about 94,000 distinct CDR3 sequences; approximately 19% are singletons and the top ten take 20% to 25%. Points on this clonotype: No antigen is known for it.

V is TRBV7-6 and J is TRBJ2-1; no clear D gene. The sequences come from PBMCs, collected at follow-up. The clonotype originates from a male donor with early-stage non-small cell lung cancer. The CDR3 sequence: CASSLWGAEQFF. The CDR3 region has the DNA TGTGCCAGCAGCTTATGGGGTGCTGAGCAGTTCTTC. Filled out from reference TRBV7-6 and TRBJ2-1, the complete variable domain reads GAGVSQSPRYKVTKRGQDVALRCDPISGHVSLYWYRQALGQGPEFLTYFNYEAQQDKSGLPNDRFSAERPEGSISTLTIQRTEQRDSAMYRCASSLWGAEQFFGPGTRLTVL.